This T cell receptor beta chain appears in the sequencing data of a study of response to subunit inactivated influenza vaccine. Findings and limits, study-wide: The authors suggested that every seasonal influenza vaccination recruits few new T cells.

TCRdb reprocessed the RT-PCR reads with MiXCR, giving one entry per CDR3 protein. The sample contains about 520,000 distinct CDR3 sequences, around 25% of which appear only once. This clonotype has ten or more counts. As yet, its antigen is unknown. The input for sequencing was CD4+ T cells sorted from PBMCs, taken roughly 5 days after vaccination. The source is a man aged 50 to 59 who received an inactivated influenza vaccine.

CDR3 sequence reads: CASRGQGASSPLHF. The DNA for the CDR3 is TGTGCCAGCAGGGGACAGGGGGCAAGTTCACCCCTCCACTTT. The chain recombines TRBV6-1 with TRBJ1-6; 12 bases are shared with TRBD1. The CDR3 runs to 14 residues. CDR1 MNHNS and CDR2 SASEGT come from the germline V gene. Trimming cost V 6 bases and J 9 bases; bases outside gene matches: 3.